The entry below gives a single T cell receptor (beta chain) sequence along with its context. Methods used by the authors: Reference gene primer amplification in the assay estimated nucleated cell counts. Profiled with immunoSEQ multiplex PCR; TCRdb holds only in-frame clones, not every one. Clone size and the V and J calls come from that table; the DNA yielded D and trimming. The profile covers 210,000 or so clones, with just under 85% appearing a single time and approximately 5.1% taken by the ten largest. The sample belongs to a study of blood T cell repertoires in COVID-19. In the study overall: Donors in the United States, Italy and Spain gave samples during acute or convalescent COVID-19. Nucleic acid was either cDNA or gDNA, and it came from T cells, B-cell-depleted T cells, or PBMCs.

The CDR3 totals 16 residues. Germline CDR1 and CDR2: SGHNT and YYREEE (reference sequence). The J segment lost 9 bases and the V segment lost 3 bases, leaving 15 bases of the junction unmatched. This receptor was identified in an older woman with active or convalescent COVID-19. This sequence joins TRBV5-4 and TRBJ2-1; TRBD2 matches 7 bases. The specimen was peripheral blood. The CDR3 nucleotides are TGTGCCAGCAGCTCGATGGAGGGAGGGCCCGTCGGTGAGCAGTTCTTC. It yields the protein CASSSMEGGPVGEQFF.